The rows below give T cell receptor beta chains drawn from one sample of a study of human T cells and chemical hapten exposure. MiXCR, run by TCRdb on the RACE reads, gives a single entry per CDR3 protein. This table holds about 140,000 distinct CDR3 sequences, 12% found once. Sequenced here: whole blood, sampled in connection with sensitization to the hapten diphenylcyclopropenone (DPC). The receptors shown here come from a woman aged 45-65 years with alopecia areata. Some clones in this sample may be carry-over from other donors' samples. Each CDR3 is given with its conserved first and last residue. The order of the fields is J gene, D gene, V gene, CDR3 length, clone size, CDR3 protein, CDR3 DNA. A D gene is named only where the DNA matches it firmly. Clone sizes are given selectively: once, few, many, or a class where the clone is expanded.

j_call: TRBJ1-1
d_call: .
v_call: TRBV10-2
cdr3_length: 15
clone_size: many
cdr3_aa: CASRRSGNMNTEAFF
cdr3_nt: TGCGCCAGCAGAAGGTCGGGAAACATGAACACTGAAGCTTTCTTT

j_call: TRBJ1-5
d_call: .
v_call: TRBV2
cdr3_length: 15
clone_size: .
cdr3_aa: CASHSEGRPNQPQHF
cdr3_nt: TGTGCCAGCCACAGTGAGGGGAGGCCAAATCAGCCCCAGCATTTT

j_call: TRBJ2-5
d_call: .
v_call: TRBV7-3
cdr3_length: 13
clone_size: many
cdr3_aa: CASSLGPQETQYF
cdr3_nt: TGTGCCAGCAGCTTAGGTCCGCAAGAGACCCAGTACTTC

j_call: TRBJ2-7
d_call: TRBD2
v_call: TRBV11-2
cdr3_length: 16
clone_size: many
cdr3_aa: CASSLGGGTSSTEQYF
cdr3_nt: TGTGCCAGCAGCTTAGGCGGGGGGACTAGCTCGACTGAGCAGTACTTC

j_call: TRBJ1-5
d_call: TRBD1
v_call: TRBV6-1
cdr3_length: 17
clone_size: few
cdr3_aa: CASSRDRDPGSGQPQHF
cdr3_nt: TGTGCCAGCAGCCGAGACAGGGACCCCGGATCGGGTCAGCCCCAGCATTTT

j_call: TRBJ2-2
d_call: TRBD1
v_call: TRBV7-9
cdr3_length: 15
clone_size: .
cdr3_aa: CASTHNVRGRGELFF
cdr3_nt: TGTGCCAGCACCCATAACGTCAGGGGGCGCGGGGAGCTGTTTTTT

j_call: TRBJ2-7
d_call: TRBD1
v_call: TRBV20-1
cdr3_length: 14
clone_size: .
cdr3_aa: CSASRSTGDYEQYF
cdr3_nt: TGCAGTGCTAGTCGTTCGACAGGGGACTACGAGCAGTACTTC

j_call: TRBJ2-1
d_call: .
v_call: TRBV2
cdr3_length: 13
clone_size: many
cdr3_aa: CASSDVLGNEQFF
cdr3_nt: TGTGCCAGCAGTGATGTCTTAGGGAATGAGCAGTTCTTC

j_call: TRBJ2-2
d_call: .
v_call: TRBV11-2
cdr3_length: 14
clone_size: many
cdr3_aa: CASSSRANTGELFF
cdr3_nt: TGTGCCAGCAGCTCCCGAGCGAACACCGGGGAGCTGTTTTTT

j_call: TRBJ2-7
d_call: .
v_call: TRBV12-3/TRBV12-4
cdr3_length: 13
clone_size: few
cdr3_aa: CASSRSTSYEQYF
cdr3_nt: TGTGCCAGCAGTCGTTCCACTTCCTACGAGCAGTACTTC

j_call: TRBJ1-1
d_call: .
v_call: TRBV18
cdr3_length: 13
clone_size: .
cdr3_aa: CASSQMGATEAFF
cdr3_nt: TGTGCCAGCTCACAGATGGGGGCGACTGAAGCTTTCTTT

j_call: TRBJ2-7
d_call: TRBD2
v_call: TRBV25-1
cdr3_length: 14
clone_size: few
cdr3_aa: CASSGEGPTYEQYF
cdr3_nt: TGTGCCAGCAGTGGGGAGGGCCCGACCTACGAGCAGTACTTC

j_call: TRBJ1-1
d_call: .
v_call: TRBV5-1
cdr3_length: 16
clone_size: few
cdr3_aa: CASSLARQSMNTEAFF
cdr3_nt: TGCGCCAGCAGCTTGGCCAGACAGAGTATGAACACTGAAGCTTTCTTT

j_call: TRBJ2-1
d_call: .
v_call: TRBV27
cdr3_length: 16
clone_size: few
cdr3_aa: CASSERGRGRHNEQFF
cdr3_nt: TGTGCCAGCAGTGAAAGGGGAAGAGGACGCCACAATGAGCAGTTCTTC

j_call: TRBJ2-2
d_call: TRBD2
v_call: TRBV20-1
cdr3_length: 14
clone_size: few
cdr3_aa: CSAGLAGPTGELFF
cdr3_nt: TGCAGTGCTGGACTAGCGGGACCCACCGGGGAGCTGTTTTTT

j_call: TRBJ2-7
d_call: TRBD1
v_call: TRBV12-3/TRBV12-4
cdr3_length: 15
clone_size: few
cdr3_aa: CASREQGKSSYEQYF
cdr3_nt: TGTGCCAGCAGGGAACAGGGGAAGAGCTCCTACGAGCAGTACTTC

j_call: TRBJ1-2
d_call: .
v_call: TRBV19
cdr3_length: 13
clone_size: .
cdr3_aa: CASSPPGREGYTF
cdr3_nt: TGTGCCAGTAGCCCCCCTGGGAGAGAAGGCTACACCTTC